This T cell receptor beta chain was profiled in a study of cytomegalovirus exposure and HLA in healthy donors. About the study: Earlier sequencing of 150 million to 200 million T cells yielded roughly 120 million unique TCR beta sequences.

This clone showed up many times. Its antigen is unknown. Whole-study findings and limits: Rare TCR sequences predominated, though certain public TCRs were found in many donors. A prior analysis recorded that most TCR beta V segments were productive about 87% or about 30% of the time. TCR beta V- and J-gene trimming was later associated with a missense DCLRE1C variant.

The study ran its PCR with 60 Vbeta and 13 Jbeta primers. Assay used: immunoSEQ multiplex PCR; TCRdb lists only in-frame clones, some missing. This table holds under 90,000 clones, approximately 74% found once. Germline trimming cut 6 bases from V and 2 bases from J; bases unmatched to any gene: 4. This CDR3 region has 15 residues. CDR1 SNHLY and CDR2 FYNNEI come from the germline V gene. The V call is TRBV2, the J call TRBJ2-6, with TRBD1 matching 7 bases. The origin of this receptor is a man aged 40-55 years in good health and CMV-seropositive. Sequencing was performed on PBMCs. This CDR3 is CASSTGQAGANVLTF. The CDR3 coding sequence is TGTGCCAGCAGCACCGGACAGGCTGGGGCCAACGTCCTGACTTTC.